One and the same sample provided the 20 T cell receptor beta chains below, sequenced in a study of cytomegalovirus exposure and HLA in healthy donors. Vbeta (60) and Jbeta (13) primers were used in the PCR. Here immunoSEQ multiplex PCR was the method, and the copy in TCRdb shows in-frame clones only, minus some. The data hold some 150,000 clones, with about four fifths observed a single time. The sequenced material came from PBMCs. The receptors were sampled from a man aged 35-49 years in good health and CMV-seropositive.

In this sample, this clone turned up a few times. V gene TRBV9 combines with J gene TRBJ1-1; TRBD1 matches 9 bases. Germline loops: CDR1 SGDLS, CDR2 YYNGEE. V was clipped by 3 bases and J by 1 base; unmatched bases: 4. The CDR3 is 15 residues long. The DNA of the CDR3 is TGTGCCAGCAGCGCCAGACAGGGGGGGAACACTGAAGCTTTCTTT. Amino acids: CASSARQGGNTEAFF. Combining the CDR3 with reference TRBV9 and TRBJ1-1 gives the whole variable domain DSGVTQTPKHLITATGQRVTLRCSPRSGDLSVYWYQQSLDQGLQFLIQYYNGEERAKGNILERFSAQQFPDLHSELNLSSLELGDSALYFCASSARQGGNTEAFFGQGTRLTVV.

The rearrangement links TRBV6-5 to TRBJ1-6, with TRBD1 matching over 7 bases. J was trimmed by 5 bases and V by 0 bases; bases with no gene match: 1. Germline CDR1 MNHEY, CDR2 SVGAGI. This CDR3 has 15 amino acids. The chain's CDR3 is CASSYSTGNNSPLHF. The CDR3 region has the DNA TGTGCCAGCAGTTACTCGACAGGGAATAATTCACCCCTCCACTTT.

The CDR3 is CASSYSGLDTYEQYF. In nucleotides, the CDR3 is TGTGCCAGCAGTTACTCGGGACTGGACACCTACGAGCAGTACTTC. This chain uses TRBV6-6 with TRBJ2-7; tentatively, D is TRBD2 (6 bases). V lost 0 bases and J 2 bases, leaving 11 bases between the germline ends. This CDR3 contains 15 residues. CDR1 and CDR2 (germline): MNHNY, SVGAGI (reference sequence).

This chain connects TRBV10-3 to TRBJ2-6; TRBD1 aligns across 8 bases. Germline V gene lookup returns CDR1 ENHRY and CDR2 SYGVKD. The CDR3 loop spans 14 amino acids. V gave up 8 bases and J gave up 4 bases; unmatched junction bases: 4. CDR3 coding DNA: TGTGCCATCCAGACAGGGGTCGGGGCCAACGTCCTGACTTTC. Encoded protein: CAIQTGVGANVLTF.

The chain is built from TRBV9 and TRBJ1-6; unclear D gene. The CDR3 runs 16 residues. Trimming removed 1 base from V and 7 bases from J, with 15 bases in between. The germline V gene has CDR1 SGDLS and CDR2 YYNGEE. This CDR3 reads CASSVYDEAGNSPLHF. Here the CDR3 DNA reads TGTGCCAGCAGCGTATATGACGAGGCGGGGAATTCACCCCTCCACTTT.

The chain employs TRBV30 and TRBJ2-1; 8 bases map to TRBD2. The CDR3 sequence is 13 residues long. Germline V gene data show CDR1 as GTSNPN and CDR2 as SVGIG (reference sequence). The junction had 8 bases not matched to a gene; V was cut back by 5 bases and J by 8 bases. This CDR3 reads CAWSSGRSDEQFF. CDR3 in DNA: TGTGCCTGGTCGAGCGGGAGATCGGATGAGCAGTTCTTC.

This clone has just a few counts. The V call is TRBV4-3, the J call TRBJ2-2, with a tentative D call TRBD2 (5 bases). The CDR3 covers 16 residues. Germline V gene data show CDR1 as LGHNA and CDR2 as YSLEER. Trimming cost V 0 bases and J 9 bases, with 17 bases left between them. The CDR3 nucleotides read TGCGCCAGCAGCCAAGATGGTCAGCGGTTCACACGGGAGCTGTTTTTT. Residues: CASSQDGQRFTRELFF.

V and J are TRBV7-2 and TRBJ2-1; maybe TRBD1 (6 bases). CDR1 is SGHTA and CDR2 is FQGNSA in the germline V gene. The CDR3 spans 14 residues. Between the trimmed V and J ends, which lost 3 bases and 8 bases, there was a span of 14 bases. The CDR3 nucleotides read TGTGCCAGCAGCTTGCCCGAGCACAGGGATGAGCAGTTCTTC. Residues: CASSLPEHRDEQFF.

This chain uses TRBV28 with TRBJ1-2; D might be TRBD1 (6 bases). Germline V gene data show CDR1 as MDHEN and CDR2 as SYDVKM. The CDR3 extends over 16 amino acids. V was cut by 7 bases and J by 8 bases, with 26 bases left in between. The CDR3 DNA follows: TGTGCCAGCATCCCTCCTGGGGGCTCCAGGGTCGGGGGCTACACCTTC. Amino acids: CASIPPGGSRVGGYTF.

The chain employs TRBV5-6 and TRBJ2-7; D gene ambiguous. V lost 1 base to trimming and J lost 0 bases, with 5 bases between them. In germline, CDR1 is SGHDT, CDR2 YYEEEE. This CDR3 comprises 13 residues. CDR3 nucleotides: TGTGCCAGCAGCTTGAGGAGCTCCTACGAGCAGTACTTC. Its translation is CASSLRSSYEQYF.

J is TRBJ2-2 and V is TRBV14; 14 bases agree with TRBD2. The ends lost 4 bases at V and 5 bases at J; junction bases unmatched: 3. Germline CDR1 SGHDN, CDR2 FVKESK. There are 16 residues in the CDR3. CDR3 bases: TGTGCCAGCAGCCGGGGACTAGCGGGAGCGACCGGGGAGCTGTTTTTT. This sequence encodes CASSRGLAGATGELFF.

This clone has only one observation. CDR3 nucleotide sequence: TGTGCCAGCAGTGGACAGGGTTTGGTCACCGGGGAGCTGTTTTTT. Its protein product is CASSGQGLVTGELFF. J is TRBJ2-2 and V is TRBV2; 7 nucleotides match TRBD1. This CDR3 region has 15 residues. Trimming removed 4 bases from V and 4 bases from J; junction bases left unmatched: 6. Germline CDR1 SNHLY, CDR2 FYNNEI.

The CDR3 is CASSPRTAYEQYF. As DNA, the CDR3 is TGCGCCAGCAGCCCGCGGACAGCCTACGAGCAGTACTTC. This chain connects TRBV5-1 to TRBJ2-7; tentative D call: TRBD1 (6 bases). The CDR3 has 13 amino acids. Between the trimmed V and J ends, which lost 4 bases and 2 bases, there was a span of 10 bases. The V gene's germline CDR1 is SGHRS and CDR2 YFSETQ.

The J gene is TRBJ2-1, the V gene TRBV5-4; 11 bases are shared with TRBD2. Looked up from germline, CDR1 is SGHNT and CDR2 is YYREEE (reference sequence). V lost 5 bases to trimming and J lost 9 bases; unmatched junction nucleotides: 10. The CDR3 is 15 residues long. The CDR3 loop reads CASSYSGGAQGEQFF. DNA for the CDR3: TGTGCCAGCAGTTATAGCGGGGGGGCCCAAGGTGAGCAGTTCTTC.

CDR3 nucleotide sequence: TGTGCCAGCAGCCGGGCCGGGGGCTACGAGCAGTACTTC. Amino acids: CASSRAGGYEQYF. The chain recombines TRBV5-6 with TRBJ2-7, with a weak D call TRBD2 (6 bases). CDR3 length: 13 residues. The V end was cut by 4 bases, the J end by 3 bases, with 11 bases between. Germline-derived CDR1 and CDR2 are SGHDT and YYEEEE. The full variable domain, completed using reference TRBV5-6 and TRBJ2-7, is DAGVTQSPTHLIKTRGQQVTLRCSPKSGHDTVSWYQQALGQGPQFIFQYYEEEERQRGNFPDRFSGHQFPNYSSELNVNALLLGDSALYLCASSRAGGYEQYFGPGTRLTVT.

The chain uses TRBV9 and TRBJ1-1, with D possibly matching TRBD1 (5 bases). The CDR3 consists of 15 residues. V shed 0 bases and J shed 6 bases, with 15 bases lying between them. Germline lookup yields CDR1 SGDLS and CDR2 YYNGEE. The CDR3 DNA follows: TGTGCCAGCAGCGTAGATTTGGGGGGAGAGGCTGAAGCTTTCTTT. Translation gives CASSVDLGGEAEAFF.

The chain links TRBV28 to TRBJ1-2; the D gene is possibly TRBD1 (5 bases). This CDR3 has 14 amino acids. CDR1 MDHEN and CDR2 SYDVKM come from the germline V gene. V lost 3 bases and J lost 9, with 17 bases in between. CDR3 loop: CASSFGGGAGSYTF. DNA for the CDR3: TGTGCCAGCAGTTTCGGGGGAGGGGCAGGCAGCTACACCTTC.

The CDR3, as DNA: TGCGCCAGCAGCCAAGATCGGGTCCTAGCGTATTCACCCCTCCACTTT. Its protein product is CASSQDRVLAYSPLHF. V usage is TRBV4-1 and J usage is TRBJ1-6; D gene unclear. Trimming left V 0 bases short and J 8 bases short, with 14 bases between. Germline CDR1 reads MGHRA; CDR2 reads YSYEKL. CDR3 size: 16 residues.

In DNA form, the CDR3 reads TGTGCCAGTAGTATTTATAAGGACAGCATGAACACTGAAGCTTTCTTT. Translation: CASSIYKDSMNTEAFF. The chain employs TRBV19 and TRBJ1-1, with D perhaps matching TRBD1 (6 bases). Germline-derived CDR1 and CDR2 are LNHDA and SQIVND (reference sequence). This CDR3 has 16 amino acids. V shed 3 bases and J shed 0 bases, with 14 bases lying between them.

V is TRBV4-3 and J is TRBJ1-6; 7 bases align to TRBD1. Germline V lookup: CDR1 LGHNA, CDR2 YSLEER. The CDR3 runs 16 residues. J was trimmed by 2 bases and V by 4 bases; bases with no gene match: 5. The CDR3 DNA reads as TGCGCCAGCAGCCTCACGCAGGGGGCCTATAATTCACCCCTCCACTTT. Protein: CASSLTQGAYNSPLHF.